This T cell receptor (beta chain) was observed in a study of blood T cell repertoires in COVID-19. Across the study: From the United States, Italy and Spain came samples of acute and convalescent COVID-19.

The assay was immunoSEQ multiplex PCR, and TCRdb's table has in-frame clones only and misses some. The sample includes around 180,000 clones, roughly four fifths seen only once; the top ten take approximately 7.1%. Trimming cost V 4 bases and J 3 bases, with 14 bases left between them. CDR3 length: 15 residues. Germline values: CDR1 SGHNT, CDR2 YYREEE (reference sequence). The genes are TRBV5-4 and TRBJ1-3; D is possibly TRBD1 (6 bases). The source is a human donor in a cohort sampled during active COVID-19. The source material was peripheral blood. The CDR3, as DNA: TGTGCCAGCAGCCCCGGAGGGGGGGGTGGAAACACCATATATTTT. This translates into CASSPGGGGGNTIYF. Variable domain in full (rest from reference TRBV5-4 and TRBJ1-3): ETGVTQSPTHLIKTRGQQVTLRCSSQSGHNTVSWYQQALGQGPQFIFQYYREEENGRGNFPPRFSGLQFPNYSSELNVNALELDDSALYLCASSPGGGGGNTIYFGEGSWLTVV.